This T cell receptor (beta chain) was recorded in a study of T cells in localized non-small cell lung cancer. Study outcomes and limitations: Compared with tumor, uninvolved adjacent lung displayed greater T cell clonality, ranking highest overall.

To note about this clone: As yet, its antigen is unknown.

TCRdb's table, derived via immunoSEQ multiplex PCR, lists solely in-frame clones and lacks some. Of 1,000 to 1,500 clones listed, 20% to 30% are singletons. Germline-derived CDR1 and CDR2 are LNHDA and SQIVND (reference sequence). There are 14 residues in the CDR3. The ends lost 4 bases at V and 6 bases at J; junction bases unmatched: 8. This TCR derives from a male donor older than 55 with stage I lung adenocarcinoma. The chain couples TRBV19 to TRBJ2-7; 8 nucleotides line up with TRBD1. The sample consisted of lung tumor tissue, taken before any cancer treatment. The CDR3 DNA reads as TGTGCCAGTAGTACCCGGGACAGGACTGCCGAGCAGTACTTC. Its protein product is CASSTRDRTAEQYF.